This TCR beta chain is drawn from a study of OX40 agonist ivuxolimab in advanced cancers. Study background: An anti-OX40 (CD134) antibody with agonistic activity, ivuxolimab, was administered to patients. Of the patients, three showed partial responses, one with hepatocellular carcinoma and two with cutaneous melanoma.

Comment on this clone: The antigen remains unidentified.

Sequencing was performed with immunoSEQ multiplex PCR; in TCRdb, only in-frame clones are kept and a portion is missing. The sample has 60,000 or so clones; around 84% are singletons. Study-level results: Within 6 weeks, CD4+ and CD8+ blood T cells expanded clonally at 0.1 to 3.0 mg/kg.

In germline, CDR1 is SEHNR, CDR2 FQNEAQ (reference sequence). The V gene lost 5 bases and the J gene lost 2 bases, with 17 bases spanning the gap. This CDR3 spans 16 amino acids. The sequence was obtained from an adult with an advanced solid tumor such as melanoma, head and neck, liver or kidney cancer. The rearrangement links TRBV7-9 to TRBJ2-3; D is unresolved. The sample here was CD4+ or CD8+ T cells sorted from blood, taken in a trial of the OX40 agonist ivuxolimab. The CDR3 sequence is CASSPYARWFTDTQYF. The CDR3 DNA reads TGTGCCAGCAGCCCCTATGCGCGATGGTTCACAGATACGCAGTATTTT.